This is a list of T cell receptor beta chains from one sample in a study of blood T cell repertoires in COVID-19. Only in-frame clones appear in the TCRdb table, and some are missing; sequencing was by immunoSEQ multiplex PCR. The repertoire holds 90,000 to 140,000 clones, with approximately 82% as singletons. Sequencing was carried out using peripheral blood. The receptors derive from a woman aged 80 or over with acute or convalescent COVID-19. The conserved cysteine and the conserved F or W are not part of the CDR3 here. The order of the fields is CDR3 length, V gene, J gene, CDR3 protein.

len: 13; v_gene: TRBV5-5; j_gene: TRBJ1-6; CDR3aa: ASSLRTGGNSPLH
len: 11; v_gene: TRBV6-1; j_gene: TRBJ2-4; CDR3aa: ASSEDPGNIQY
len: 12; v_gene: TRBV24-1; j_gene: TRBJ2-7; CDR3aa: ATSGTGGFDEQY
len: 14; v_gene: TRBV19; j_gene: TRBJ2-5; CDR3aa: ASSMGAGVVQETQY
len: 12; v_gene: TRBV19; j_gene: TRBJ2-1; CDR3aa: ASSIERASNEQF
len: 12; v_gene: TRBV28; j_gene: TRBJ1-5; CDR3aa: ASSWTGLAQPQH
len: 18; v_gene: TRBV30; j_gene: TRBJ1-5; CDR3aa: AWSSTGGTYGVMGNQPQH
len: 14; v_gene: TRBV7-2; j_gene: TRBJ2-3; CDR3aa: ASSLANMRGSDTQY
len: 14; v_gene: TRBV5-5; j_gene: TRBJ1-4; CDR3aa: ASSYGQTATNEKLF
len: 14; v_gene: TRBV5-1; j_gene: TRBJ2-1; CDR3aa: ASSADPGQGYNEQF
len: 14; v_gene: TRBV10-3; j_gene: TRBJ1-6; CDR3aa: AISESGDRGNSPLH
len: 15; v_gene: TRBV15; j_gene: TRBJ2-1; CDR3aa: ATSETLGRTRDNEQF
len: 10; v_gene: TRBV5-4; j_gene: TRBJ2-2; CDR3aa: ASSFGRRELF
len: 15; v_gene: TRBV18; j_gene: TRBJ1-2; CDR3aa: ASSPPRTEAAVRGYT
len: 10; v_gene: TRBV19; j_gene: TRBJ2-5; CDR3aa: ASRGDQETQY
len: 12; v_gene: TRBV28; j_gene: TRBJ1-1; CDR3aa: ASSLTGVNTEAF
len: 15; v_gene: TRBV24-1; j_gene: TRBJ2-1; CDR3aa: ATSETPGLAGGNEQF
len: 14; v_gene: TRBV20-1; j_gene: TRBJ1-3; CDR3aa: SASADRLSSGNTIY
len: 13; v_gene: TRBV24-1; j_gene: TRBJ1-5; CDR3aa: ATSAQGQGNQPQH
len: 14; v_gene: TRBV7-9; j_gene: TRBJ2-1; CDR3aa: ASSLAGGYGLNEQF
len: 13; v_gene: TRBV7-2; j_gene: TRBJ2-3; CDR3aa: ASSPSGVWRDTQY
len: 13; v_gene: TRBV3-1/TRBV3-2; j_gene: TRBJ1-3; CDR3aa: ASSQEPVSGNTIY
len: 14; v_gene: TRBV5-4; j_gene: TRBJ2-5; CDR3aa: ASSLGGLAGRETQY
len: 13; v_gene: TRBV5-6; j_gene: TRBJ1-1; CDR3aa: ASSLLAQRYTEAF
len: 11; v_gene: TRBV2; j_gene: TRBJ1-4; CDR3aa: ASKGISGEKLF
len: 12; v_gene: TRBV5-4; j_gene: TRBJ1-1; CDR3aa: ASSLAGGHTEAF
len: 10; v_gene: TRBV11-3; j_gene: TRBJ1-1; CDR3aa: ASMSNRNEAF
len: 11; v_gene: TRBV6-5; j_gene: TRBJ2-1; CDR3aa: ASSPVQGSEQF
len: 11; v_gene: TRBV10-1; j_gene: TRBJ1-1; CDR3aa: ASSEEPNTEAF
len: 14; v_gene: TRBV18; j_gene: TRBJ2-2; CDR3aa: ASSPPSRSNTGELF
len: 13; v_gene: TRBV18; j_gene: TRBJ2-5; CDR3aa: ASSPGTGDQETQY
len: 12; v_gene: TRBV29-1; j_gene: TRBJ2-1; CDR3aa: SGSPGGGPGEQF
len: 11; v_gene: TRBV27; j_gene: TRBJ1-2; CDR3aa: ASSLSRTRSLT
len: 15; v_gene: TRBV7-2; j_gene: TRBJ2-3; CDR3aa: ASSLVRLAGGTDTQY
len: 13; v_gene: TRBV28; j_gene: TRBJ2-4; CDR3aa: ASSQTGLGKNIQY
len: 14; v_gene: TRBV6-5; j_gene: TRBJ1-1; CDR3aa: ASSYRGTGIGTEAF
len: 11; v_gene: TRBV2; j_gene: TRBJ1-1; CDR3aa: ASNSGQYTEAF
len: 13; v_gene: TRBV27; j_gene: TRBJ1-1; CDR3aa: ASRRQGGGYTEAF
len: 11; v_gene: TRBV6-6; j_gene: TRBJ1-2; CDR3aa: ASTHGQGDGYT
len: 11; v_gene: TRBV3-1/TRBV3-2; j_gene: TRBJ2-7; CDR3aa: ASSWTGANEQY
len: 13; v_gene: TRBV5-1; j_gene: TRBJ2-3; CDR3aa: ASSLAWGLIDTQY
len: 11; v_gene: TRBV10-1; j_gene: TRBJ2-2; CDR3aa: ASSEQTAGELF
len: 15; v_gene: TRBV5-4; j_gene: TRBJ2-3; CDR3aa: ASAELEGLAGVGTQY
len: 11; v_gene: TRBV28; j_gene: TRBJ2-7; CDR3aa: ASSFGVSYEQY
len: 13; v_gene: TRBV24-1; j_gene: TRBJ2-3; CDR3aa: ATSDVQGAGDTQY
len: 13; v_gene: TRBV7-2; j_gene: TRBJ2-6; CDR3aa: ASSLEARGSSVLT
len: 13; v_gene: TRBV24-1; j_gene: TRBJ2-3; CDR3aa: ATSAGTSVTDTQY
len: 11; v_gene: TRBV6-5; j_gene: TRBJ2-7; CDR3aa: ASGGGISYEQY
len: 13; v_gene: TRBV5-4; j_gene: TRBJ2-5; CDR3aa: ASSYPGLDQETQY
len: 13; v_gene: TRBV3-1/TRBV3-2; j_gene: TRBJ1-2; CDR3aa: ASSPLWDSAYGYT
len: 13; v_gene: TRBV23-1; j_gene: TRBJ2-3; CDR3aa: ASSQSRQHGDTQY
len: 14; v_gene: TRBV28; j_gene: TRBJ2-3; CDR3aa: ASSSHSGTGTDTQY
len: 13; v_gene: TRBV14; j_gene: TRBJ2-1; CDR3aa: ASSQGSALYNEQF
len: 13; v_gene: TRBV7-9; j_gene: TRBJ1-3; CDR3aa: ASSSKDRAGNTIY
len: 12; v_gene: TRBV19; j_gene: TRBJ1-5; CDR3aa: ASSSGQVYQPQH
len: 10; v_gene: TRBV6-5; j_gene: TRBJ2-5; CDR3aa: ASSLDQETQY
len: 13; v_gene: TRBV29-1; j_gene: TRBJ2-1; CDR3aa: SASRGTSGANEQF
len: 12; v_gene: TRBV6-6; j_gene: TRBJ2-2; CDR3aa: ASSYGAGPGELF
len: 11; v_gene: TRBV19; j_gene: TRBJ1-6; CDR3aa: AAGQDYNSPLH
len: 13; v_gene: TRBV5-5; j_gene: TRBJ2-5; CDR3aa: ASSLSVVYQETQY